This TCR beta chain comes out of a study of Ad26.COV2.S vaccination and SARS-CoV-2 variants. Indicated treatment: around 19 received Ad26.COV2.S at low or high dose, single or two shots; roughly five received placebo; per-sample allocation not given. Samples were taken on day 63 after the first vaccine or placebo injection. Sequenced by immunoSEQ multiplex PCR; TCRdb stores in-frame clones only, minus some. The repertoire includes around 450,000 clones, 90% of them detected once, and roughly 4% sits in the top ten. Trimming left V 0 bases short and J 4 bases short, with 9 bases between. Looked up from germline, CDR1 is LGHNA and CDR2 is YNFKEQ. The CDR3 is made up of 14 amino acids.

This specimen consisted of peripheral blood, obtained in a trial of Ad26.COV2.S vaccine versus placebo. This chain connects TRBV4-2 to TRBJ2-5; TRBD1 is a possible D gene (6 bases). The source is a person aged 18-60 years who received the Ad26.COV2.S COVID-19 vaccine or a placebo. The CDR3 is CASSQEGAGETQYF. In nucleotides, the CDR3 is TGTGCCAGCAGCCAAGAGGGGGCCGGAGAGACCCAGTACTTC.